These 13 T cell receptor beta chains were all obtained from the same sample, sequenced in a study of vaccination effects on CD4 cells after COVID-19 (dated by TCRdb to 2021 to 2024). The library came from the immunoSEQ multiplex PCR assay. TCRdb re-hosts the immuneACCESS table, in-frame sequences only. Its copies lack some clones; in the studies checked, an unresolved V gene accounts for under half of them, and the cause for the rest is not known. In all, the sample holds 40,000 to 50,000 clones, and roughly 82% of those were seen once. 2.5% to 3.5% of the sample is taken by the ten largest. Their target antigens are unknown. In the ViraFEST assay, PBMC were stimulated with viral peptide pools, and TCR sequencing was then used to find antigen-specific CD4+ T cell clonotypes based on their expansion. After more than nine days of culture, CD4+ T cells were isolated with the EasySep CD4+ T cell isolation kit. Negative nucleocapsid antibody results before and after vaccination confirmed that the healthy vaccine recipients had no prior SARS-CoV-2 infection.

Sequencing was performed on CD4+ T cells from PBMCs cultured with HCoV-NL63 spike peptides, taken before COVID-19 vaccination. Read against the paper, the sample's cell subset or site label means: HCoV-NL63 spike overlapping peptide pool stimulation. The receptors here all came from a human donor who received a COVID-19 vaccine.

The chain links TRBV19 to TRBJ1-1; 7 bases fit TRBD1. Trimming cost V 7 bases and J 5 bases; bases outside gene matches: 10. CDR1 and CDR2 from the germline V gene are LNHDA and SQIVND (reference sequence). The CDR3 is made up of 14 amino acids. The CDR3 here is CASKGATGWTEAFF. In DNA form, the CDR3 reads TGTGCCAGTAAAGGGGCGACAGGGTGGACTGAAGCTTTCTTT.

The rearrangement uses TRBV12-3 or TRBV12-4 and TRBJ1-1; D gene uncertain. The CDR3 covers 12 residues. The V end lost 4 bases, the J end lost 4 bases, and 7 bases lay between the germline ends. The CDR3 nucleotides are TGTGCCAGCAGTTCTGGGAGCACTGAAGCTTTCTTT. Translation gives CASSSGSTEAFF.

V and J are TRBV5-1 and TRBJ2-5; possible D gene TRBD2, 6 bases. Trimming stripped 5 bases from V and 2 bases from J, with 19 bases between. The germline V gene encodes CDR1 SGHRS and CDR2 YFSETQ. The length of the CDR3 is 16 residues. This chain's CDR3 is CASSQAAGTKQETQYF. The CDR3 bases are TGCGCCAGCAGTCAGGCAGCGGGTACTAAGCAAGAGACCCAGTACTTC.

This sequence joins TRBV15 and TRBJ2-3, with a weak D call TRBD2 (6 bases). The CDR3 has 14 residues. The V and J ends lost 6 bases and 2 bases respectively, with 12 bases between them. CDR1 and CDR2 (germline): LNHNV, YYDKDF (reference sequence). The DNA of the CDR3 is TGTGCCACCAGTCCCGAGCGGGTCACAGATACGCAGTATTTT. Its translation: CATSPERVTDTQYF. Combining the CDR3 with reference TRBV15 and TRBJ2-3 gives the whole variable domain DAMVIQNPRYQVTQFGKPVTLSCSQTLNHNVMYWYQQKSSQAPKLLFHYYDKDFNNEADTPDNFQSRRPNTSFCFLDIRSPGLGDTAMYLCATSPERVTDTQYFGPGTRLTVL.

About this clone: A read error may account for a junction end that differs from germline. The rearrangement joins TRBV7-9 to TRBJ1-6; no clear D. Germline loops: CDR1 SEHNR, CDR2 FQNEAQ (reference sequence). The length of the CDR3 is 12 residues. As DNA, the CDR3 is TGTGCCAGCAGCTTAGCCGACAACTCCCTAGTCTTT. It translates to CASSLADNSLVF.

This chain connects TRBV29-1 to TRBJ2-1; 7 bases match TRBD1. CDR1 SQVTM and CDR2 ANQGSEA come from the germline V gene. CDR3 size: 14 residues. V shed 3 bases, J shed 4 bases, and the junction held 6 bases outside the gene matches. The CDR3 DNA reads TGCAGCGTTGAGGGGACAGTTACATACAATGAGCAGTTCTTC. Protein sequence: CSVEGTVTYNEQFF.

The table lists this clone with a few counts. The chain uses TRBV19 and TRBJ1-1; D might be TRBD1 (6 bases). The germline V gene has CDR1 LNHDA and CDR2 SQIVND (reference sequence). The CDR3 totals 17 residues. V lost 1 base, J lost 3 bases, and 18 bases lay in between. CDR3 residues: CASSIAGTPYLHTEAFF. DNA of the CDR3: TGTGCCAGTAGTATAGCCGGGACACCATACCTCCACACTGAAGCTTTCTTT.

The rearrangement joins TRBV5-6 to TRBJ1-2; D remains unclear. Germline V gives CDR1 SGHDT, CDR2 YYEEEE. The CDR3 has 12 residues. V was trimmed by 2 bases and J by 5 bases, leaving 7 bases between them. The CDR3 DNA follows: TGTGCCAGCAGCTTTAGTCATTATGGCTACACCTTC. Residues: CASSFSHYGYTF. The entire variable domain, with the rest obtained from reference TRBV5-6 and TRBJ1-2, is as follows: DAGVTQSPTHLIKTRGQQVTLRCSPKSGHDTVSWYQQALGQGPQFIFQYYEEEERQRGNFPDRFSGHQFPNYSSELNVNALLLGDSALYLCASSFSHYGYTFGSGTRLTVV.

The rearrangement links TRBV15 to TRBJ2-3; 9 positions agree with TRBD1. V was pared by 4 bases and J by 1 base, with 3 bases of the junction left unmatched. The CDR3 totals 15 residues. Germline V gene lookup returns CDR1 LNHNV and CDR2 YYDKDF (reference sequence). As DNA, the CDR3 is TGTGCCACCAGCACGAGGACAGGGGGCACAGATACGCAGTATTTT. Residues: CATSTRTGGTDTQYF.

This clone has more than one count but fewer than ten. The chain uses TRBV5-1 and TRBJ1-4; TRBD1 might be the D (5 bases). This CDR3 comprises 15 residues. V was clipped by 1 base and J by 6 bases, with 13 bases between them. CDR1 is SGHRS and CDR2 is YFSETQ in the germline V gene. The CDR3 here is CASSLSGTVDEKLFF. The CDR3 nucleotides read TGCGCCAGCAGCTTGTCTGGGACTGTCGATGAAAAACTGTTTTTT.

The V gene is TRBV7-3, the J gene TRBJ2-7, with TRBD2 as a possible D gene (5 bases). Germline V gene data show CDR1 as SGHTA and CDR2 as FQGTGA. This CDR3 region has 12 residues. V was pared by 3 bases and J by 7 bases, with 10 bases between. In nucleotides, the CDR3 is TGTGCCAGCAGCTTTTCCAGAGGGGAGCAGTACGTC. This gives the protein CASSFSRGEQYV.

CDR3 region: CASSRDRGQAFF. The CDR3 DNA follows: TGTGCCAGCAGTCGGGACAGGGGGCAAGCTTTCTTT. The chain links TRBV7-6 to TRBJ1-1; 12 bases line up with TRBD1. Germline CDR1 is SGHVS and CDR2 is FNYEAQ. The CDR3 is 12 residues long. The junction had 2 bases not matched to a gene; V was cut back by 6 bases and J by 9 bases.

The gene calls are TRBV6-5 and TRBJ2-3, with D hard to call. The CDR3 spans 12 residues. Trimming stripped 6 bases from V and 6 bases from J, with 10 bases between. Germline V gene data show CDR1 as MNHEY and CDR2 as SVGAGI. The CDR3 reads CASSMAGDTQYF. In DNA form, the CDR3 reads TGTGCCAGCAGCATGGCCGGGGATACGCAGTATTTT.